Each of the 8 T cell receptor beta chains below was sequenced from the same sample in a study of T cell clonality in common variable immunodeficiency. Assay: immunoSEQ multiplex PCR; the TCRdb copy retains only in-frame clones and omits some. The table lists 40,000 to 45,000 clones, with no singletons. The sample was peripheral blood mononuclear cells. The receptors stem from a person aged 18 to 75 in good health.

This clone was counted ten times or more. The CDR3 DNA, read in part, is TGCAGCGTCTACGCGTCCGGGGAG. Translated, it gives CSVYASGE. The CDR3 in full is CSVYASGELFF. The V call is TRBV29-1, the J call TRBJ2-2; D unclear. The sequenced fragment ends 3 residues before the CDR3 boundary, so the rest is inferred from the germline J gene. The CDR3 is 11 residues long. Trimming shortened V by 6 bases and J by 6 bases, and 8 bases separated the two germline ends. Looked up from germline, CDR1 is SQVTM and CDR2 is ANQGSEA.

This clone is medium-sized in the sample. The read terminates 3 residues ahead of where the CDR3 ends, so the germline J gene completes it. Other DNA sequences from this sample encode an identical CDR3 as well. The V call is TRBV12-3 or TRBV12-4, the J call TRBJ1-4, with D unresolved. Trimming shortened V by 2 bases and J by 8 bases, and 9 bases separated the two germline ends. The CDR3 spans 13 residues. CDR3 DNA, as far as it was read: TGTGCCAGCAGTTTATACAGAGGGGAAAAA. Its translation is CASSLYRGEK. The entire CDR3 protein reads CASSLYRGEKLFF.

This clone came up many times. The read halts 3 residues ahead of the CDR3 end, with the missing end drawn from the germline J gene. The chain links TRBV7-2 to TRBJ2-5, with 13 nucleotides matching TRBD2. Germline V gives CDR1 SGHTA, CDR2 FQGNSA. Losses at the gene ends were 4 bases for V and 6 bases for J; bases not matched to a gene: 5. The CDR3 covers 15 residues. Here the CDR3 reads CASSSGLAGAKTQYF. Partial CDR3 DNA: TGTGCCAGCAGCTCCGGACTAGCGGGGGCGAAGACC.

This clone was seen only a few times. CDR3 amino acids: CASRGLQTASSYEQYF. The CDR3 DNA, read in part, is TGTGCCAGCAGAGGCTTGCAGACAGCGAGCTCCTACGAG. The V and J genes are TRBV7-6 and TRBJ2-7; maybe TRBD1 (5 bases). The read comes to an end 3 residues before the CDR3 does, leaving the germline J gene to fill in the end. The CDR3 is made up of 16 amino acids. The V gene's germline CDR1 is SGHVS and CDR2 FNYEAQ. Trimming stripped 6 bases from V and 0 bases from J, with 18 bases between.

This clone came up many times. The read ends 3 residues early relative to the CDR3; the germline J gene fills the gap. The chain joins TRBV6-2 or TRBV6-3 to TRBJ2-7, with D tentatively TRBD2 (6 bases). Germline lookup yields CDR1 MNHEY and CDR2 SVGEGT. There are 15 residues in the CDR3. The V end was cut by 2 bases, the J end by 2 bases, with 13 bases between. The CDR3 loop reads CASSYGSGFTYEQYF. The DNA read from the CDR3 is TGTGCCAGCAGTTACGGCAGCGGGTTCACCTACGAG.

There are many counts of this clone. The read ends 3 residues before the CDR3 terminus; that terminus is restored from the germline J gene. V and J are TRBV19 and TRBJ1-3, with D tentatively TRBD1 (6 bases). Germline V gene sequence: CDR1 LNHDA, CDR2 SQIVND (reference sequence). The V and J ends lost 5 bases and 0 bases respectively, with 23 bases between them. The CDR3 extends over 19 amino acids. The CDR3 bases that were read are TGTGCCAGTAGTGGATGGGACACCTCCTTGACCCTCTCTGGAAACACC. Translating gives CASSGWDTSLTLSGNT. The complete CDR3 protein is CASSGWDTSLTLSGNTIYF.

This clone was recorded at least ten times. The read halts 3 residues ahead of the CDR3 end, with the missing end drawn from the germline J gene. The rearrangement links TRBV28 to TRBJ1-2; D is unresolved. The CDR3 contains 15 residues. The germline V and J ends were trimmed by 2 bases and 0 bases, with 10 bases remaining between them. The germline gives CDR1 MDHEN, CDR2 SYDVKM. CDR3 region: CASSLRGLPNYGYTF. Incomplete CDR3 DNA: TGTGCCAGCAGTTTACGGGGTCTACCTAACTATGGC.

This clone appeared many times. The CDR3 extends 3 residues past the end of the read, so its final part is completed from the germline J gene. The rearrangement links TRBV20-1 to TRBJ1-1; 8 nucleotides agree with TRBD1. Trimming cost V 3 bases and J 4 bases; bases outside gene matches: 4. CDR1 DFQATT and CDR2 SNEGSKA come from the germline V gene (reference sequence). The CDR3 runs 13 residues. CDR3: CSASEDRVTEAFF. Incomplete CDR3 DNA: TGCAGTGCTAGTGAGGACAGGGTCACTGAA.